This T cell receptor (beta chain) was recovered during a study of T cell responses to AZD1222 COVID-19 vaccine. Second-dose intervals near 4 or 12 weeks were combined. The study, taken as a whole, reports: Regions 160-218 and 743-854 dominated among vaccine-associated CD4 TCRs spanning spike. Baseline serology detected seropositivity in only a handful of AZD1222 recipients.

Sequencing used immunoSEQ multiplex PCR; TCRdb keeps in-frame clones, though not all of them. The table shows 150,000 to 200,000 clones, with 88% occurring only once. V gave up 7 bases and J gave up 5 bases; unmatched junction bases: 14. CDR3 size: 16 residues. CDR1 is MDHEN, CDR2 SYDVKM, per germline. On this clone itself: Antigen unknown.

The source is an adult who received the AZD1222 COVID-19 vaccine. The chain uses TRBV28 and TRBJ1-5, with 7 bases aligning to TRBD1. Sequencing used peripheral blood, obtained 28 days after the second AZD1222 dose. The CDR3 region is CASTPGGRSVDQPQHF. CDR3 coding DNA: TGTGCCAGCACTCCAGGGGGGAGGTCCGTCGATCAGCCCCAGCATTTT.